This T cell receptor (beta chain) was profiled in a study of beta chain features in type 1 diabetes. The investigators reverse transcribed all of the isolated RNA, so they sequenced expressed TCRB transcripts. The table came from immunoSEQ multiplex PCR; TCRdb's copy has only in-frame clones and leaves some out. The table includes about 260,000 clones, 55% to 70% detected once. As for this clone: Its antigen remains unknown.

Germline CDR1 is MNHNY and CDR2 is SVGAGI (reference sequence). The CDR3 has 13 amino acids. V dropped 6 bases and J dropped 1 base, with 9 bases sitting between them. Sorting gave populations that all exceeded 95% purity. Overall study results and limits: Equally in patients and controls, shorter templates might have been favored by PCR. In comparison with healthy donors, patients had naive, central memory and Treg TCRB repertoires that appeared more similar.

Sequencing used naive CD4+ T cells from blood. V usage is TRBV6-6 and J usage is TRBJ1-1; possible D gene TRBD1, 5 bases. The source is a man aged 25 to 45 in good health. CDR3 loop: CASRDNENTEAFF. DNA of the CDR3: TGTGCCAGCAGGGACAATGAGAACACTGAAGCTTTCTTT.